These 19 T cell receptor beta chains were all obtained from the same sample, sequenced in a study of cytomegalovirus exposure and HLA in healthy donors. It was with 60 Vbeta and 13 Jbeta primers that the PCR ran. The protocol was immunoSEQ multiplex PCR, while the TCRdb copy is restricted to in-frame clones and leaves out a portion. In the table there are about 180,000 clones, around 75% of which are singletons. Sequencing was carried out using PBMCs. These receptors were taken from a male donor in good health and CMV-seronegative.

The CDR3 spells CATSARQGGNSPLHF. DNA of the CDR3: TGTGCCACCAGCGCCCGACAGGGGGGAAATTCACCCCTCCACTTT. V is TRBV15 and J is TRBJ1-6, with 9 bases lining up with TRBD1. Losses at the gene ends were 5 bases for V and 7 bases for J; bases not matched to a gene: 6. CDR1 and CDR2 (germline): LNHNV, YYDKDF (reference sequence). The CDR3 extends over 15 amino acids.

The chain combines TRBV19 with TRBJ2-1, with a possible D match to TRBD2 (6 bases). Trimming removed 2 bases from V and 6 bases from J, with 11 bases in between. From germline, CDR1 is LNHDA and CDR2 SQIVND (reference sequence). The CDR3 spans 14 residues. The CDR3 DNA sequence: TGTGCCAGTAGTATAACGGGAGCGGGCAATGAGCAGTTCTTC. Its translation: CASSITGAGNEQFF.

This chain joins TRBV7-9 and TRBJ2-2; D perhaps matches TRBD1 (6 bases). Trimming stripped 11 bases from V and 4 bases from J, with 17 bases between. The CDR3 covers 14 residues. Per the germline V gene, CDR1 is SEHNR and CDR2 is FQNEAQ (reference sequence). The CDR3 DNA sequence: TGTGCCTGCTTGGGACAACAACCCACCGGGGAGCTGTTTTTT. The encoded protein is CACLGQQPTGELFF. The whole variable domain, remainder taken from reference TRBV7-9 and TRBJ2-2, is DTGVSQNPRHKITKRGQNVTFRCDPISEHNRLYWYRQTLGQGPEFLTYFQNEAQLEKSRLLSDRFSAERPKGSFSTLEIQRTEQGDSAMYLCACLGQQPTGELFFGEGSRLTVL.

The CDR3 loop reads CASSDREYSYNEQFF. The DNA of the CDR3 is TGTGCCAGCAGCGATCGGGAATACTCCTACAATGAGCAGTTCTTC. This chain links TRBV7-2 with TRBJ2-1; tentatively, D is TRBD2 (5 bases). Germline loops: CDR1 SGHTA, CDR2 FQGNSA. The CDR3 runs to 15 residues. Trimming shortened V by 5 bases and J by 0 bases, and 11 bases separated the two germline ends.

The rearrangement links TRBV28 to TRBJ1-2; unclear D gene. With 2 bases removed from V and 8 bases from J, the gap between germline ends came to 12 bases. The V gene's germline CDR1 is MDHEN and CDR2 SYDVKM. The CDR3 consists of 13 residues. CDR3 in amino acids: CASSLPGVEGYTF. CDR3 bases: TGTGCCAGCAGTTTACCCGGGGTCGAAGGCTACACCTTC.

The genes are TRBV7-9 and TRBJ2-3, with D unclear. V lost 0 bases, J lost 4 bases, and 8 bases lay in between. CDR1 is SEHNR, CDR2 FQNEAQ, per germline (reference sequence). The length of the CDR3 is 14 residues. Written as DNA, the CDR3 is TGTGCCAGCAGCTTAGCACGGGTATCAGATACGCAGTATTTT. Amino acids: CASSLARVSDTQYF.

V and J are TRBV6-6 and TRBJ2-7, with TRBD1 matching 7 bases. The CDR3 is 15 amino acids. Germline V CDR1 and CDR2: MNHNY, SVGAGI (reference sequence). The trim removed 0 bases at V and 2 bases at J, leaving 4 bases unmatched. The CDR3 region has the DNA TGTGCCAGCAGTTACTCAGGGACAGAGGCCTACGAGCAGTACTTC. Protein: CASSYSGTEAYEQYF.

The rearrangement joins TRBV29-1 to TRBJ2-4, with D perhaps matching TRBD2 (6 bases). The CDR3 totals 11 residues. The V gene's germline CDR1 is SQVTM and CDR2 ANQGSEA. V was pared by 4 bases and J by 7 bases, with 8 bases between. The CDR3 DNA reads as TGCAGCGTTGGGGGAGGCAACATTCAGTACTTC. Amino acid sequence: CSVGGGNIQYF. The entire variable domain, with the rest obtained from reference TRBV29-1 and TRBJ2-4, is as follows: SAVISQKPSRDICQRGTSLTIQCQVDSQVTMMFWYRQQPGQSLTLIATANQGSEATYESGFVIDKFPISRPNLTFSTLTVSNMSPEDSSIYLCSVGGGNIQYFGAGTRLSVL.

This chain uses TRBV7-3 with TRBJ1-6; D is unresolved. V dropped 2 bases and J dropped 9 bases, with 8 bases sitting between them. The CDR3 consists of 13 residues. Germline V gives CDR1 SGHTA, CDR2 FQGTGA. CDR3 loop: CASSLSPGSPLHF. CDR3 nucleotide sequence: TGTGCCAGCAGCTTATCTCCAGGTTCACCCCTCCACTTT.

The rearrangement uses TRBV11-2 and TRBJ1-3; 9 positions agree with TRBD1. The CDR3 spans 16 residues. CDR1 is SGHAT and CDR2 is FQNNGV in the germline V gene. The V segment lost 5 bases and the J segment 0 bases; nucleotides outside the gene matches: 5. For the CDR3, the DNA is TGTGCCAGCAGCCGGGACAGGGAGAACTCTGGAAACACCATATATTTT. This translates into CASSRDRENSGNTIYF.

The chain employs TRBV28 and TRBJ1-5; D possibly corresponds to TRBD1 (5 bases). The germline V gene has CDR1 MDHEN and CDR2 SYDVKM. The CDR3 runs to 16 residues. Trimming removed 5 bases from V and 3 bases from J, with 17 bases in between. As DNA, the CDR3 is TGTGCCAGCAGTAACACACCGCAGGGAATCAATCAGCCCCAGCATTTT. It codes for CASSNTPQGINQPQHF.

V gene TRBV11-2 combines with J gene TRBJ2-7; 8 bases are a match to TRBD2. This CDR3 has 14 amino acids. V was clipped by 6 bases and J by 5 bases; unmatched bases: 9. Germline assignment: CDR1 SGHAT and CDR2 FQNNGV. CDR3 loop: CASRRLAGGHEQYF. CDR3 nucleotide sequence: TGTGCCAGCAGGCGACTGGCGGGAGGTCACGAGCAGTACTTC.

The rearrangement joins TRBV9 to TRBJ1-3; D gene unclear. The ends were cut back, 1 base at V and 0 bases at J, with 11 bases in the middle. CDR1 is SGDLS and CDR2 is YYNGEE in the germline V gene. The CDR3 loop spans 16 amino acids. The chain's CDR3 is CASSVTEARSGNTIYF. CDR3 nucleotide sequence: TGTGCCAGCAGCGTAACGGAGGCCCGCTCTGGAAACACCATATATTTT.

The V and J genes are TRBV6-5 and TRBJ1-6; D is uncertain. V was shortened by 8 bases and J by 7 bases, with 12 bases between the two germline ends. Germline assignment: CDR1 MNHEY and CDR2 SVGAGI. This CDR3 comprises 13 residues. CDR3 region: CASCGPRNSPLHF. CDR3 coding DNA: TGTGCCAGCTGCGGTCCAAGAAATTCACCCCTCCACTTT.

The rearrangement joins TRBV20-1 to TRBJ1-4; D is undetermined. Germline values: CDR1 DFQATT, CDR2 SNEGSKA (reference sequence). This CDR3 is built from 10 residues. Trimming took 6 bases from V and 6 from J, leaving 5 bases between them. This CDR3 is CSALDEKLFF. The DNA of the CDR3 is TGCAGTGCCCTCGATGAAAAACTGTTTTTT.

This clone was seen only a few times. This chain joins TRBV28 and TRBJ1-2, with 9 bases lining up with TRBD1. The CDR3 sequence is 14 residues long. Germline loops: CDR1 MDHEN, CDR2 SYDVKM. After removal of 5 bases from V and 4 bases from J, the junction contained 5 bases not matched to a gene. For the CDR3, the DNA is TGTGCCAGCAGTCCTACAGGGGGCAGCTATGGCTACACCTTC. This codes for CASSPTGGSYGYTF.

This rearrangement joins TRBV6-5 to TRBJ2-1, with 10 positions matching TRBD2. The germline CDR1 and CDR2 sequences are MNHEY and SVGAGI. After removal of 4 bases from V and 6 bases from J, the junction contained 3 bases not matched to a gene. This CDR3 region has 14 residues. CDR3 in amino acids: CASSWVAGGNEQFF. The DNA for the CDR3 is TGTGCCAGCAGTTGGGTAGCGGGAGGCAATGAGCAGTTCTTC.

The chain couples TRBV6-1 to TRBJ1-1; D might be TRBD1 (5 bases). There are 15 residues in the CDR3. Germline-derived CDR1 and CDR2 are MNHNS and SASEGT. The V gene lost 6 bases and the J gene lost 8 bases, with 22 bases spanning the gap. CDR3 sequence (DNA): TGTGCCAGCAGCGAAAACTTAGACGGGCAGGGCGAAGCTTTCTTT. Translation gives CASSENLDGQGEAFF.

The chain has TRBV29-1 and TRBJ2-1; TRBD2 agrees at 7 bases. Trimming at V came to 3 bases and at J to 7 bases, leaving 6 bases not matched to a gene. Germline values: CDR1 SQVTM, CDR2 ANQGSEA. CDR3 length equals 13 residues. In nucleotides, the CDR3 is TGCAGCGTTGATGGGGGAGGGTGGAATGAGCAGTTCTTC. Residues: CSVDGGGWNEQFF.